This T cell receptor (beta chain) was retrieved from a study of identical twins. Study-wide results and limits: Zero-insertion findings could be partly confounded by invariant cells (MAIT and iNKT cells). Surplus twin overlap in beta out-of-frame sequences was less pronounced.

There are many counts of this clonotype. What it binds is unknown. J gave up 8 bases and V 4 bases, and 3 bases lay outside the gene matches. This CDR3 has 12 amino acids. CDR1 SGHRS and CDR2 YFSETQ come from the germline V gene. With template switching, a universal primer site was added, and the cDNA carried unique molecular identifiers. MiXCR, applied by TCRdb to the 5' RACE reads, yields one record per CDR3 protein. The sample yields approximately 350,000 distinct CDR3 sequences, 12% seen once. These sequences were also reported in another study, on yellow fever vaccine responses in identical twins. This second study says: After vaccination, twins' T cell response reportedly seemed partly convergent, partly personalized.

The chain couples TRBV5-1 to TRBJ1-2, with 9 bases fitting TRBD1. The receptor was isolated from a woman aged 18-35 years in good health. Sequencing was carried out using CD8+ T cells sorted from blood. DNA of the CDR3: TGCGCCAGCAGCGGGACAGGGTCCGGCTACACCTTC. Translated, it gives CASSGTGSGYTF.